Listed here are 15 T cell receptor beta chains from one sample, sequenced in a study of shared T cell receptors in the human thymus (dated by TCRdb to about 2021). To prepare the library, the immunoSEQ multiplex PCR assay was applied. TCRdb stores this immuneACCESS table with in-frame sequences only. Part of the clones is absent; in the studies checked, under half of the shortfall reflects unresolved V genes, and no reason is known for the rest. The sample includes some 660,000 clones, with over 75% observed a single time. Clones ranked in the top ten supply roughly 0.0086% of the sample. These data are also associated with another study on human thymus T cells.

Sequenced sample: thymocytes. The receptors here all came from a boy in the first two years of life with a congenital heart defect. Donor details come from another sample of the same person, matched by shared clones.

The rearrangement links TRBV18 to TRBJ1-1, with D unclear. This CDR3 spans 14 amino acids. Trimming removed 6 bases at V and 2 bases at J, with 13 bases between. CDR1 and CDR2 from the germline V gene are KGHSH and LQKENI. The CDR3 region is CASSPTEGNTEAFF. CDR3 DNA: TGTGCCAGCTCCCCCACCGAGGGAAACACTGAAGCTTTCTTT.

In its sample, this clone was seen once. J is TRBJ1-5 and V is TRBV6-1; TRBD1 matches 8 bases. Germline V gene data show CDR1 as MNHNS and CDR2 as SASEGT. The length of the CDR3 is 20 residues. J was trimmed by 0 bases and V by 3 bases; bases with no gene match: 16. CDR3 loop: CASSEATDRDRNHSNQPQHF. The CDR3 DNA sequence: TGTGCCAGCAGTGAGGCTACAGATAGGGACAGGAACCATAGCAATCAGCCCCAGCATTTT.

As to this clone: The identical CDR3 is also encoded by other nucleotide sequences in the sample. This chain's CDR3 is CASSLDGDGVLDSPLHF. The CDR3 DNA reads TGTGCCAGCAGCTTAGATGGAGACGGAGTTTTAGATTCACCCCTCCACTTT. The chain carries TRBV11-2 and TRBJ1-6; D gene ambiguous. The germline V gene encodes CDR1 SGHAT and CDR2 FQNNGV. Trimming cost V 0 bases and J 8 bases, with 17 bases left between them. The CDR3 runs 17 residues. Based on the CDR3 plus reference TRBV11-2 and TRBJ1-6, the full variable domain is EAGVAQSPRYKIIEKRQSVAFWCNPISGHATLYWYQQILGQGPKLLIQFQNNGVVDDSQLPKDRFSAERLKGVDSTLKIQPAKLEDSAVYLCASSLDGDGVLDSPLHFGNGTRLTVT.

V gene TRBV10-3 combines with J gene TRBJ2-2; D not resolved. Trimming cost V 10 bases and J 5 bases, with 14 bases left between them. The germline CDR1 and CDR2 sequences are ENHRY and SYGVKD. This CDR3 is built from 13 residues. The CDR3 loop reads CAKSERDTGELFF. The CDR3 DNA reads as TGTGCCAAAAGCGAGAGAGATACCGGGGAGCTGTTTTTT.

The chain recombines TRBV4-1 with TRBJ2-7; a weak D match, TRBD2 (5 bases). The germline CDR1 and CDR2 sequences are MGHRA and YSYEKL. The CDR3 consists of 13 residues. The V end was cut by 1 base, the J end by 4 bases, with 8 bases between. The CDR3 is CASSQGGPYEQYF. For the CDR3, the DNA is TGCGCCAGCAGCCAAGGAGGGCCATACGAGCAGTACTTC.

The chain is built from TRBV15 and TRBJ1-1; 8 bases align to TRBD1. The CDR3 contains 17 residues. Germline CDR1 is LNHNV and CDR2 is YYDKDF (reference sequence). Losses at the gene ends were 5 bases for V and 4 bases for J; bases not matched to a gene: 15. As DNA, the CDR3 is TGTGCCACCAGCTTAAGAGGAAGGGACAGGCTATCCACTGAAGCTTTCTTT. Translating gives CATSLRGRDRLSTEAFF.

V is TRBV30 and J is TRBJ1-2, with 9 bases lining up with TRBD1. The length of the CDR3 is 15 residues. Germline V lookup: CDR1 GTSNPN, CDR2 SVGIG (reference sequence). J was trimmed by 5 bases and V by 4 bases; bases with no gene match: 11. CDR3 amino acids: CAWTEDRGGLYGYTF. CDR3 coding DNA: TGTGCCTGGACGGAGGACAGGGGAGGCCTGTATGGCTACACCTTC.

This clone was counted a single time. The genes are TRBV5-1 and TRBJ2-4; TRBD2 matches 13 bases. The V gene end was trimmed by 2 bases and the J gene end by 0 bases; junction bases not matched to a gene: 8. CDR3 length equals 19 residues. In germline, CDR1 is SGHRS, CDR2 YFSETQ. The CDR3 here is CASSFWTSGGPLAKNIQYF. The CDR3, as DNA: TGCGCCAGCAGCTTCTGGACTAGCGGGGGACCCCTAGCCAAAAACATTCAGTACTTC.

The chain uses TRBV4-1 and TRBJ2-1; 8 bases are shared with TRBD2. The CDR3 totals 17 residues. The germline V gene encodes CDR1 MGHRA and CDR2 YSYEKL. V shed 1 base and J 8 bases; nucleotides not matched to a gene: 13. The CDR3 sequence: CASSQAEAGETFDEQFF. CDR3 DNA: TGCGCCAGCAGCCAAGCTGAAGCGGGAGAGACATTCGATGAGCAGTTCTTC.

Here the CDR3 DNA reads TGTGCCAGCACCCGGAGGGGGCCCGGCCAAGAGACCCAGTACTTC. Encoded protein: CASTRRGPGQETQYF. This sequence joins TRBV28 and TRBJ2-5, with D tentatively TRBD1 (7 bases). CDR1 and CDR2 (germline): MDHEN, SYDVKM. The CDR3 runs to 15 residues. V was pared by 7 bases and J by 1 base, with 16 bases between.

The genes are TRBV27 and TRBJ2-1; a weak D match, TRBD2 (6 bases). This CDR3 spans 18 amino acids. Germline V gene data show CDR1 as MNHEY and CDR2 as SMNVEV (reference sequence). The ends were cut back, 3 bases at V and 2 bases at J, with 20 bases in the middle. CDR3 amino acids: CASSFGLQKEGPYNEQFF. CDR3 DNA sequence: TGTGCCAGCAGTTTCGGCTTACAGAAGGAGGGCCCCTACAATGAGCAGTTCTTC.

The gene calls are TRBV18 and TRBJ1-6; 9 bases agree with TRBD1. The CDR3 covers 15 residues. Unmatched junction bases numbered 8, after V lost 5 bases and J lost 9 bases. The germline V gene has CDR1 KGHSH and CDR2 LQKENI. CDR3 sequence: CASSTRDRVPSPLHF. The CDR3 coding sequence is TGTGCCAGCTCAACCCGGGACAGGGTACCTTCACCCCTCCACTTT.

The chain uses TRBV4-3 and TRBJ2-7; 9 bases are a match to TRBD1. CDR3 size: 16 residues. Trimming cost V 4 bases and J 1 base; bases outside gene matches: 8. The V gene's germline CDR1 is LGHNA and CDR2 YSLEER. The CDR3 DNA follows: TGCGCCAGCAGCCCAGAGGACAGGGGAGGGTCCTACGAGCAGTACTTC. As protein: CASSPEDRGGSYEQYF.

This chain joins TRBV5-6 and TRBJ1-1; the match to TRBD1 covers 7 bases. CDR1 and CDR2 from the germline V gene are SGHDT and YYEEEE. CDR3 length: 14 residues. J gave up 5 bases and V 0 bases, and 4 bases lay outside the gene matches. The CDR3 sequence: CASSLDGTATEAFF. The CDR3, as DNA: TGTGCCAGCAGCTTGGACGGGACAGCGACTGAAGCTTTCTTT.

Concerning this clone: This sample includes further DNA sequences coding for the same CDR3. The chain has TRBV18 and TRBJ2-7, with 7 nucleotides matching TRBD1. The CDR3 runs 17 residues. The germline CDR1 and CDR2 sequences are KGHSH and LQKENI. With V trimmed by 4 bases and J by 1 base, 13 bases remained unmatched. The CDR3 DNA sequence: TGTGCCAGCTCACTCATGAGGACCGGGACAGAATCCTACGAGCAGTACTTC. This translates into CASSLMRTGTESYEQYF.